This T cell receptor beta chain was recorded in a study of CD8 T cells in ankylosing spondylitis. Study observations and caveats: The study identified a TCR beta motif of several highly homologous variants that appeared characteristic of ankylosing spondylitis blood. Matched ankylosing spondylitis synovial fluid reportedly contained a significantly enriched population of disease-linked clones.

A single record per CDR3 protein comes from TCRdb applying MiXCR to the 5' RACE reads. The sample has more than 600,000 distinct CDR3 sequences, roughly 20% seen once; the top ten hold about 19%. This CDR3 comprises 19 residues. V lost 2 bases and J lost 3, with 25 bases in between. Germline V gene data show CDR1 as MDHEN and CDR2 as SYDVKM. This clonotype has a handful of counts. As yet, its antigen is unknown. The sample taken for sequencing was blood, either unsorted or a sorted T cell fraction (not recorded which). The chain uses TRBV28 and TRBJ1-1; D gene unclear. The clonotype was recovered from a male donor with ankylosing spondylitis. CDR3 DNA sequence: TGTGCCAGCAGTTTAGGGCGACCTGATAAGAACCCCCACCACACTGAAGCTTTCTTT. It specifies CASSLGRPDKNPHHTEAFF. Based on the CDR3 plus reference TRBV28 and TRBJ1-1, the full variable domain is DVKVTQSSRYLVKRTGEKVFLECVQDMDHENMFWYRQDPGLGLRLIYFSYDVKMKEKGDIPEGYSVSREKKERFSLILESASTNQTSMYLCASSLGRPDKNPHHTEAFFGQGTRLTVV.